This entry lists 9 T cell receptor beta chains sequenced from one sample in a study of shared clonotypes between healthy human individuals. Here immunoSEQ multiplex PCR was the method, and the copy in TCRdb shows in-frame clones only, minus some. The repertoire consists of some 1,900,000 clones, with approximately 95% occurring once and the leading ten covering less than 1.5%. Only CD45RO-negative cells positively selected for CCR7 counted as naive CD8 cells, so terminally differentiated effector memory CD45RA+ cells were excluded. Material: naive CD8+ T cells sorted from blood. Source of these receptors: a young man in good health.

V is TRBV27 and J is TRBJ1-2; 8 bases fit TRBD1. The V gene end was trimmed by 0 bases and the J gene end by 3 bases; junction bases not matched to a gene: 3. The V gene's germline CDR1 is MNHEY and CDR2 SMNVEV (reference sequence). This CDR3 contains 15 residues. CDR3 sequence (DNA): TGTGCCAGCAGTTTATCGACAGGGGTGGACTATGGCTACACCTTC. Translating gives CASSLSTGVDYGYTF.

The V call is TRBV23-1, the J call TRBJ1-1; maybe TRBD1 (6 bases). TRBV23-1 counts as an open reading frame of uncertain function. With 4 bases removed from V and 0 bases from J, the gap between germline ends came to 18 bases. The CDR3 is 17 residues long. The CDR3 protein is CASSLSLKDSLNTEAFF. CDR3 bases: TGCGCCAGCAGTCTCTCGTTGAAGGACAGCCTGAACACTGAAGCTTTCTTT.

The rearrangement links TRBV4-3 to TRBJ2-7; 10 positions match TRBD2. CDR3 size: 18 residues. Germline lookup yields CDR1 LGHNA and CDR2 YSLEER. The V segment lost 0 bases and the J segment 0 bases; nucleotides outside the gene matches: 8. DNA for the CDR3: TGCGCCAGCAGCCAAGATAACCTAGCGGGAGAAAGCTCCTACGAGCAGTACTTC. This gives the protein CASSQDNLAGESSYEQYF.

This rearrangement joins TRBV6-1 to TRBJ2-7, with unresolved D. V was shortened by 0 bases and J by 5 bases, with 11 bases between the two germline ends. CDR1 is MNHNS and CDR2 is SASEGT in the germline V gene. The CDR3 has 14 residues. CDR3 sequence (DNA): TGTGCCAGCAGTGAAGCGGATCTGGGGAACGAGCAGTACTTC. It translates to CASSEADLGNEQYF.

This chain connects TRBV5-1 to TRBJ1-1; 8 bases align to TRBD1. Trimming cost V 4 bases and J 1 base; bases outside gene matches: 6. Germline-derived CDR1 and CDR2 are SGHRS and YFSETQ. This CDR3 comprises 15 residues. CDR3 region: CASSPGQGSNTEAFF. The CDR3 DNA sequence: TGCGCCAGCAGCCCCGGACAGGGTTCGAACACTGAAGCTTTCTTT. The complete variable domain, with remaining parts taken from reference TRBV5-1 and TRBJ1-1, reads KAGVTQTPRYLIKTRGQQVTLSCSPISGHRSVSWYQQTPGQGLQFLFEYFSETQRNKGNFPGRFSGRQFSNSRSEMNVSTLELGDSALYLCASSPGQGSNTEAFFGQGTRLTVV.

This chain uses TRBV27 with TRBJ1-2; 9 nucleotides agree with TRBD1. The CDR3 runs to 16 residues. The V gene end was trimmed by 3 bases and the J gene end by 0 bases; junction bases not matched to a gene: 5. Germline CDR1 is MNHEY and CDR2 is SMNVEV (reference sequence). CDR3 sequence: CASSFTGGLSNYGYTF. The CDR3 region has the DNA TGTGCCAGCAGTTTCACAGGGGGCCTATCTAACTATGGCTACACCTTC.

As for this clone: Additional DNA sequences in this sample encode the identical CDR3. The chain has TRBV27 and TRBJ1-1, with D tentatively TRBD1 (5 bases). Trimming removed 3 bases at V and 0 bases at J, with 11 bases between. CDR1 is MNHEY, CDR2 SMNVEV, per germline (reference sequence). This CDR3 contains 15 residues. CDR3 region: CASSLRGPMNTEAFF. The CDR3 bases are TGTGCCAGCAGTTTGAGGGGTCCAATGAACACTGAAGCTTTCTTT.

The chain combines TRBV5-8 with TRBJ2-1; 7 bases line up with TRBD1. The germline V gene has CDR1 SGHTS and CDR2 YDEGEE. Losses at the gene ends were 4 bases for V and 4 bases for J; bases not matched to a gene: 5. This CDR3 spans 14 amino acids. The CDR3 coding sequence is TGTGCCAGCAGCCCCCGGGACAGTTACAATGAGCAGTTCTTC. Protein: CASSPRDSYNEQFF.

The chain joins TRBV7-9 to TRBJ2-3; D is undetermined. From germline, CDR1 is SEHNR and CDR2 FQNEAQ (reference sequence). This CDR3 is 13 amino acids long. V was clipped by 5 bases and J by 4 bases, with 10 bases between them. This CDR3 reads CASSPATADTQYF. The CDR3 DNA is TGTGCCAGCAGCCCCGCTACCGCAGATACGCAGTATTTT.